Described below is a single TCR beta chain sequence and its context. This CDR3 has 15 residues. Germline assignment: CDR1 MNHEY and CDR2 SVGAGI. The V segment lost 5 bases and the J segment 4 bases; nucleotides outside the gene matches: 5. The sample comes from a study of blood T cell repertoires in COVID-19. Across the whole study: PBMCs, B-cell-depleted T cells, or T cells were the source of the cDNA or gDNA that made up the material.

Profiling relied on immunoSEQ multiplex PCR, and the TCRdb table lists in-frame clones only, not all of them. The profile shows 150,000 to 200,000 clones, 80% to 95% of them singletons. Sequences were obtained from peripheral blood. The V gene is TRBV6-5, the J gene TRBJ1-6; 7 nucleotides agree with TRBD1. The TCR originated in a man aged 50 to 60 with acute or convalescent COVID-19. The CDR3 coding sequence is TGTGCCAGCAGTCCTAGACAGGGATATAATTCACCCCTCCACTTT. This encodes CASSPRQGYNSPLHF.